Only a few counts were recorded for the clone carrying this T cell receptor (beta chain). TCRdb keeps only in-frame clones here, not all; method: immunoSEQ multiplex PCR. The sample lists 150,000 to 200,000 clones, over 80% occurring once. The data originate from a study of blood T cell repertoires in COVID-19. Germline V lookup: CDR1 LNHDA, CDR2 SQIVND (reference sequence). V gave up 6 bases and J gave up 3 bases; unmatched junction bases: 10. This CDR3 spans 16 amino acids. The chain links TRBV19 to TRBJ1-5; 8 bases match TRBD1. The receptor was isolated from a man in his 70s who had been exposed to COVID-19. The source material was PBMCs or T cells enriched from blood (not recorded which). The chain's CDR3 is CASSGRGQDFNQPQHF. The CDR3 DNA is TGTGCCAGTAGCGGAAGGGGACAGGATTTCAATCAGCCCCAGCATTTT.